This T cell receptor (beta chain) was identified during a study of T cell responses to AZD1222 COVID-19 vaccine. Across the whole study: Doses given second, at about 4 or about 12 weeks, were pooled.

Notes on this clone: The antigen is undetermined.

Sequenced by immunoSEQ multiplex PCR; TCRdb stores in-frame clones only, minus some. The data show 80,000 to 100,000 clones, 85% to 90% seen once. General observations from the study: Clonal diversity was possibly underestimated, and the donors were mostly white British, with more females.

Germline V gene sequence: CDR1 SGHVT, CDR2 SQSDAQ. This CDR3 spans 16 amino acids. Between the trimmed V and J ends, which lost 4 bases and 5 bases, there was a span of 17 bases. The starting material was peripheral blood, obtained on day 0 of AZD1222 vaccination. J is TRBJ1-4 and V is TRBV7-4, with D possibly matching TRBD1 (5 bases). This TCR came from an adult in good health. The CDR3 loop is CASSSLLAGKNEKLFF. CDR3 DNA: TGTGCCAGCAGCTCCCTATTGGCAGGGAAAAATGAAAAACTGTTTTTT.